This is a list of T cell receptor beta chains from one sample in a study of metastatic and nonmetastatic thyroid tumors. TCRdb reassembled clones from the PCR reads with MiXCR. This table holds thousands of clones, about 20% found once. Source material: adjacent normal tissue. Receptors originate from a male donor with papillary thyroid cancer or a benign thyroid nodule (not recorded which). Some clones in this sample may be carry-over from other donors' samples. Both conserved end residues are part of each CDR3.

TRBV29-1	CSVVHSQNTEAFF
TRBV12-3/TRBV12-4	CASSLFGRTDTQYF
TRBV27	CASRGSGNTIYF
TRBV7-9	CASSPPVCGQYF
TRBV20-1	CSASRPDYGYTF
TRBV15	CATSRDVGEMQFF
TRBV3-1	CASSQDIGSNTEAFF
TRBV19	CASSIGIEAEQFF
TRBV11-2	CASSLAGAGANVLTF
TRBV7-9	CASISGASYGYTF
TRBV20-1	CSARDPRAGVNTGELFF
TRBV27	CASSPTSAATDTQYF
TRBV10-3	CAISERGQGRSGYTF
TRBV2	CASSETGGAGANVLTF
TRBV20-1	CSASRGRGGYTF
TRBV20-1	CSARAGTGHGHNEQFF
TRBV27	CARSLAQVSYEQYF
TRBV19	CASMSGQKLTYNEQFF
TRBV24-1	CATSETGTGRSDTQYF
TRBV12-3/TRBV12-4	CASRNSAGIEQYF
TRBV6-5	CASSYESDTQYF
TRBV6-2/TRBV6-3	CASSYDRSPSGANVLTF
TRBV7-2	CSSSWVSRYEQYF
TRBV7-3	CASSLGDSSYNEQFF
TRBV28	CASSQQGGNEKLFF
TRBV6-1	CAIRLVQGLHF
TRBV11-2	CASSLVGGGPPTYEQYF
TRBV19	CASMGGYTEAFF
TRBV7-2	CASTYGVYLPLHF
TRBV18	CASSPTVGDTQYF
TRBV5-1	CASSLSDNEQFF
TRBV11-2	CASSFSGTGDYEQYF
TRBV7-6	CASSSGLPGQFF
TRBV28	CASRSARGTGELFF
TRBV29-1	CSVEGLGTGELFF
TRBV11-2	CASSLGVSGANVLTF
TRBV28	CASSLVQGHGYTF
TRBV27	CASSPTPDRVGGYTF
TRBV28	CASSPGSLDYGYTF
TRBV18	CASSQNAGGATEAFF
TRBV2	CASMPGGPNEQFF
TRBV2	CASSVLDTQYF
TRBV4-1	CASSPDRGMGNEQFF
TRBV11-2	CASSRNTGGKNQPQHF
TRBV28	CASSFLHYEQYF
TRBV10-3	CAISPEHDLNEQFF
TRBV6-1	CASSDGTGLMNTEAFF
TRBV7-6	CASSFQGSTEAFF
TRBV6-1	CASSVGGANEQYF
TRBV7-2	CASSLLAGREQFF
TRBV19	CASSIGQTYTEAFF